The 25 T cell receptor beta chains below were found in one sample sequenced in a study of cytomegalovirus exposure and HLA in healthy donors. It was with 60 Vbeta and 13 Jbeta primers that the PCR ran. Measured with immunoSEQ multiplex PCR; TCRdb has only the in-frame clones, and not every one. The repertoire includes around 130,000 clones, about 79% of them detected once, and about 2% sits in the top ten. The material sequenced was PBMCs. All receptors come from a young man in good health and CMV-seronegative.

This chain joins TRBV6-5 and TRBJ2-6; 7 bases agree with TRBD1. V lost 1 base to trimming and J lost 4 bases; unmatched junction nucleotides: 4. Germline values: CDR1 MNHEY, CDR2 SVGAGI. CDR3 length: 16 residues. The CDR3 here is CASSYLTGSGANVLTF. CDR3 DNA: TGTGCCAGCAGTTACTTGACAGGGTCCGGGGCCAACGTCCTGACTTTC.

The J gene is TRBJ1-3, the V gene TRBV30; 10 bases line up with TRBD1. Germline V gene sequence: CDR1 GTSNPN, CDR2 SVGIG (reference sequence). The CDR3 runs to 18 residues. Trimming removed 4 bases from V and 0 bases from J; junction bases left unmatched: 12. Here the CDR3 reads CAWIRPGQGKYSGNTIYF. CDR3 sequence (DNA): TGTGCCTGGATCAGACCGGGACAGGGGAAGTACTCTGGAAACACCATATATTTT.

The genes are TRBV18 and TRBJ2-1, with 12 bases aligning to TRBD2. Losses at the gene ends were 6 bases for V and 8 bases for J; bases not matched to a gene: 5. This CDR3 is 14 amino acids long. CDR1 is KGHSH and CDR2 is LQKENI in the germline V gene. CDR3 bases: TGTGCCAGCTCCGAGACTAGCGGGAGTGATGAGCAGTTCTTC. It encodes CASSETSGSDEQFF. Together with reference TRBV18 and TRBJ2-1, the CDR3 gives the full variable domain: NAGVMQNPRHLVRRRGQEARLRCSPMKGHSHVYWYRQLPEEGLKFMVYLQKENIIDESGMPKERFSAEFPKEGPSILRIQQVVRGDSAAYFCASSETSGSDEQFFGPGTRLTVL.

CDR3 in amino acids: CASSIVTGPIVEGLERDTQYF. DNA for the CDR3: TGTGCCAGTAGTATAGTGACAGGCCCCATCGTCGAGGGATTGGAGAGGGATACGCAGTATTTT. The rearrangement uses TRBV19 and TRBJ2-3; possible D gene TRBD1, 6 bases. Germline CDR1 reads LNHDA; CDR2 reads SQIVND (reference sequence). Trimming shortened V by 1 base and J by 6 bases, and 32 bases separated the two germline ends. The CDR3 consists of 21 residues.

The chain joins TRBV15 to TRBJ1-5; unclear D gene. CDR1 is LNHNV and CDR2 is YYDKDF in the germline V gene (reference sequence). This CDR3 is 17 amino acids long. The V end was cut by 1 base, the J end by 0 bases, with 13 bases between. The CDR3 here is CATSRAGGQYSNQPQHF. The CDR3 DNA reads TGTGCCACCAGCAGAGCCGGAGGGCAGTATAGCAATCAGCCCCAGCATTTT. The entire variable domain, with the rest obtained from reference TRBV15 and TRBJ1-5, is as follows: DAMVIQNPRYQVTQFGKPVTLSCSQTLNHNVMYWYQQKSSQAPKLLFHYYDKDFNNEADTPDNFQSRRPNTSFCFLDIRSPGLGDTAMYLCATSRAGGQYSNQPQHFGDGTRLSIL.

The chain joins TRBV7-8 to TRBJ2-3, with D tentatively TRBD2 (5 bases). Germline CDR1 SGHVS, CDR2 FQNEAQ. The V and J ends lost 3 bases and 5 bases respectively, with 18 bases between them. The CDR3 length is 16 residues. CDR3 DNA sequence: TGTGCCAGCAGCTTTCGGGGTAGCCCCAATGGAGATACGCAGTATTTT. It translates to CASSFRGSPNGDTQYF.

The chain uses TRBV7-9 and TRBJ2-5; 11 nucleotides line up with TRBD1. Looked up from germline, CDR1 is SEHNR and CDR2 is FQNEAQ (reference sequence). The J segment lost 4 bases and the V segment lost 4 bases, leaving 2 bases of the junction unmatched. This CDR3 is built from 14 residues. The CDR3 bases are TGTGCCAGCAGCTCTGGGACAGGGGGAGAGACCCAGTACTTC. It translates to CASSSGTGGETQYF.

The V and J genes are TRBV10-3 and TRBJ2-7; a weak D match, TRBD1 (5 bases). Trimming pared 4 bases from V and 5 bases from J, leaving 15 bases between. The CDR3 is made up of 14 amino acids. Germline V gene data show CDR1 as ENHRY and CDR2 as SYGVKD. In DNA, the CDR3 is TGTGCCATCAGTGGGGGCGGAAACCCTAACGAGCAGTACTTC. Residues: CAISGGGNPNEQYF.

This chain connects TRBV7-2 to TRBJ2-3; D is possibly TRBD2 (6 bases). Deletions cut 1 base from V and 1 base from J, with 9 bases between. The CDR3 has 15 residues. Germline V gene data show CDR1 as SGHTA and CDR2 as FQGNSA. This CDR3 is CASSLGGDGTDTQYF. The CDR3 region has the DNA TGTGCCAGCAGCTTAGGCGGGGATGGCACAGATACGCAGTATTTT.

The rearrangement joins TRBV5-1 to TRBJ2-1; 9 nucleotides match TRBD1. In germline, CDR1 is SGHRS, CDR2 YFSETQ. J gave up 5 bases and V 4 bases, and 7 bases lay outside the gene matches. The length of the CDR3 is 15 residues. The CDR3 loop is CASSPGGTGHNEQFF. The CDR3 coding sequence is TGCGCCAGCAGCCCAGGGGGGACAGGGCACAATGAGCAGTTCTTC.

V is TRBV5-4 and J is TRBJ2-7, with TRBD2 matching 9 bases. The CDR3 has 15 amino acids. Germline V CDR1 and CDR2: SGHNT, YYREEE (reference sequence). V was pared by 4 bases and J by 2 bases, with 7 bases of the junction left unmatched. The CDR3 is CASSDRGRGAYEQYV. CDR3 DNA: TGTGCCAGCAGCGACCGCGGGAGGGGTGCCTACGAGCAGTACGTC.

The V call is TRBV4-1, the J call TRBJ2-2; 7 nucleotides match TRBD2. V lost 0 bases to trimming and J lost 4 bases; unmatched junction nucleotides: 8. Germline V lookup: CDR1 MGHRA, CDR2 YSYEKL. CDR3 length: 17 amino acids. The CDR3 sequence is CASSQDEGWGGTGELFF. Here the CDR3 DNA reads TGCGCCAGCAGCCAAGATGAGGGGTGGGGGGGCACCGGGGAGCTGTTTTTT.

This chain uses TRBV19 with TRBJ2-5; 7 nucleotides line up with TRBD2. Losses at the gene ends were 3 bases for V and 3 bases for J; bases not matched to a gene: 16. Germline-derived CDR1 and CDR2 are LNHDA and SQIVND (reference sequence). The CDR3 sequence is 18 residues long. DNA of the CDR3: TGTGCCAGTAGTATCCCACGGGTGTTTCAGAGCGGGAAAGAGACCCAGTACTTC. This codes for CASSIPRVFQSGKETQYF.

V usage is TRBV11-2 and J usage is TRBJ2-1, with 9 bases fitting TRBD1. The V segment lost 1 base and the J segment 6 bases; nucleotides outside the gene matches: 4. The germline CDR1 and CDR2 sequences are SGHAT and FQNNGV. This CDR3 contains 15 residues. CDR3 loop: CASSLGDRDFNEQFF. In DNA, the CDR3 is TGTGCCAGCAGCTTAGGGGACAGGGACTTCAATGAGCAGTTCTTC. The full variable domain, completed using reference TRBV11-2 and TRBJ2-1, is EAGVAQSPRYKIIEKRQSVAFWCNPISGHATLYWYQQILGQGPKLLIQFQNNGVVDDSQLPKDRFSAERLKGVDSTLKIQPAKLEDSAVYLCASSLGDRDFNEQFFGPGTRLTVL.

The chain carries TRBV10-1 and TRBJ2-3; no firm D call. The germline gives CDR1 WNHNN, CDR2 SYGVQD (reference sequence). Trimming pared 2 bases from V and 4 bases from J, leaving 13 bases between. The CDR3 is 15 amino acids. CDR3: CASSERERVSDTQYF. Written as DNA, the CDR3 is TGCGCCAGCAGTGAGCGAGAGAGAGTATCAGATACGCAGTATTTT.

This sequence joins TRBV5-1 and TRBJ2-3; possible D gene TRBD2, 6 bases. The CDR3 extends over 15 amino acids. The germline V and J ends were trimmed by 4 bases and 0 bases, with 12 bases remaining between them. CDR1 and CDR2 (germline): SGHRS, YFSETQ. The CDR3 is CASSPQSGSTDTQYF. CDR3 coding DNA: TGCGCCAGCAGCCCCCAAAGCGGGAGCACAGATACGCAGTATTTT.

The chain recombines TRBV9 with TRBJ1-1; D gene ambiguous. Germline CDR1 and CDR2: SGDLS and YYNGEE. The CDR3 spans 13 residues. The V gene lost 3 bases and the J gene lost 0 bases, with 6 bases spanning the gap. Here the CDR3 DNA reads TGTGCCAGCAGCGCCTTTATGAACACTGAAGCTTTCTTT. Translating gives CASSAFMNTEAFF. The full variable domain, completed using reference TRBV9 and TRBJ1-1, is DSGVTQTPKHLITATGQRVTLRCSPRSGDLSVYWYQQSLDQGLQFLIQYYNGEERAKGNILERFSAQQFPDLHSELNLSSLELGDSALYFCASSAFMNTEAFFGQGTRLTVV.

The gene calls are TRBV2 and TRBJ1-2; TRBD1 matches 8 bases. V shed 2 bases, J shed 3 bases, and the junction held 5 bases outside the gene matches. The CDR3 totals 15 residues. Germline CDR1 reads SNHLY; CDR2 reads FYNNEI. The CDR3 spells CASSEWTGLYYGYTF. The DNA for the CDR3 is TGTGCCAGCAGTGAATGGACAGGGCTTTACTATGGCTACACCTTC.

The V gene is TRBV7-9, the J gene TRBJ1-5; D not resolved. Deletions cut 1 base from V and 0 bases from J, with 7 bases between. Germline V gives CDR1 SEHNR, CDR2 FQNEAQ (reference sequence). The CDR3 is 15 residues long. CDR3 region: CASSLGYNSNQPQHF. The CDR3 nucleotides are TGTGCCAGCAGCTTAGGGTACAATAGCAATCAGCCCCAGCATTTT.

This clone was counted a few times. The chain is built from TRBV19 and TRBJ2-7, with a tentative D call TRBD1 (6 bases). Germline V gene sequence: CDR1 LNHDA, CDR2 SQIVND (reference sequence). The CDR3 sequence is 14 residues long. V dropped 6 bases and J dropped 3 bases, with 15 bases sitting between them. CDR3: CASRKQFRGYEQYF. CDR3 sequence (DNA): TGTGCCAGTAGAAAACAATTCAGGGGCTACGAGCAGTACTTC.

CDR3 in DNA: TGTGCCAGCAGCTTAACGGACTCGAAGACCTACGAGCAGTACTTC. Translated, it gives CASSLTDSKTYEQYF. V and J are TRBV11-1 and TRBJ2-7; possible D gene TRBD2, 5 bases. V was trimmed by 2 bases and J by 2 bases, leaving 13 bases between them. CDR3 length: 15 residues. CDR1 and CDR2 (germline): SGHAT, FQDESV (reference sequence).

J is TRBJ1-5 and V is TRBV15; D gene unclear. This CDR3 contains 16 residues. Germline CDR1 and CDR2: LNHNV and YYDKDF (reference sequence). The ends were cut back, 3 bases at V and 6 bases at J, with 18 bases in the middle. The chain's CDR3 is CATSSRDTVALQPQHF. In DNA form, the CDR3 reads TGTGCCACCAGCAGCCGGGATACAGTTGCTCTTCAGCCCCAGCATTTT.

CDR3 loop: CAWMRLQPPRITGELFF. CDR3 DNA sequence: TGTGCCTGGATGCGTCTCCAGCCCCCGAGGATCACCGGGGAGCTGTTTTTT. This chain uses TRBV30 with TRBJ2-2; D unresolved. CDR3 length: 17 amino acids. Looked up from germline, CDR1 is GTSNPN and CDR2 is SVGIG (reference sequence). V was pared by 4 bases and J by 4 bases, with 22 bases between.

There are a few counts of this clone. This chain uses TRBV4-1 with TRBJ1-4; no reliable D call. Germline V gene data show CDR1 as MGHRA and CDR2 as YSYEKL. CDR3 size: 16 residues. With 0 bases removed from V and 7 bases from J, the gap between germline ends came to 15 bases. DNA of the CDR3: TGCGCCAGCAGCCAAGATCAGGTTGCCCTCGGTGAAAAACTGTTTTTT. Its protein is CASSQDQVALGEKLFF.

V and J are TRBV10-2 and TRBJ2-1; 7 bases are shared with TRBD1. Germline trimming cut 6 bases from V and 7 bases from J; bases unmatched to any gene: 15. The CDR3 totals 16 residues. Germline V lookup: CDR1 WSHSY, CDR2 SAAADI. This chain's CDR3 is CASSHILLQGSNEQFF. The CDR3 DNA follows: TGCGCCAGCAGCCATATTCTCCTACAGGGGTCGAATGAGCAGTTCTTC.